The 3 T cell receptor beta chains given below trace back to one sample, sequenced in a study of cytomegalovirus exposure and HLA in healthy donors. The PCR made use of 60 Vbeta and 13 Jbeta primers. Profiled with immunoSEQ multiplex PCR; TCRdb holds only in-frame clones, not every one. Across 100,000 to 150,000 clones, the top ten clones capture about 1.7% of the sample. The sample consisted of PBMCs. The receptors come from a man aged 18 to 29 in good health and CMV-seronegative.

CDR3 protein: CASSDRGLYGYTF. CDR3 in DNA: TGCGCCAGCAGCGACAGGGGGCTATATGGCTACACCTTC. This rearrangement joins TRBV5-1 to TRBJ1-2; TRBD1 agrees at 10 bases. There are 13 residues in the CDR3. Germline V CDR1 and CDR2: SGHRS, YFSETQ. The trim removed 4 bases at V and 5 bases at J, leaving 2 bases unmatched.

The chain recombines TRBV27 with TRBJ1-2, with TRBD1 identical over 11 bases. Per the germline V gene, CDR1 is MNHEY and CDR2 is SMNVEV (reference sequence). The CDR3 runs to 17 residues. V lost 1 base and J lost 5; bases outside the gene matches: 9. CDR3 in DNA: TGTGCCAGCAGTTTATTTGGGACAGGGGGGAATGGGTATGGCTACACCTTC. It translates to CASSLFGTGGNGYGYTF.

CDR3 residues: CASSEDVQGALEAQYF. As DNA, the CDR3 is TGTGCCAGCAGTGAAGATGTACAGGGGGCGCTTGAGGCCCAGTACTTC. The chain uses TRBV25-1 and TRBJ2-5; 9 bases align to TRBD1. Germline trimming cut 2 bases from V and 9 bases from J; bases unmatched to any gene: 13. The V gene's germline CDR1 is MGHDK and CDR2 SYGVNS. The CDR3 contains 16 residues.